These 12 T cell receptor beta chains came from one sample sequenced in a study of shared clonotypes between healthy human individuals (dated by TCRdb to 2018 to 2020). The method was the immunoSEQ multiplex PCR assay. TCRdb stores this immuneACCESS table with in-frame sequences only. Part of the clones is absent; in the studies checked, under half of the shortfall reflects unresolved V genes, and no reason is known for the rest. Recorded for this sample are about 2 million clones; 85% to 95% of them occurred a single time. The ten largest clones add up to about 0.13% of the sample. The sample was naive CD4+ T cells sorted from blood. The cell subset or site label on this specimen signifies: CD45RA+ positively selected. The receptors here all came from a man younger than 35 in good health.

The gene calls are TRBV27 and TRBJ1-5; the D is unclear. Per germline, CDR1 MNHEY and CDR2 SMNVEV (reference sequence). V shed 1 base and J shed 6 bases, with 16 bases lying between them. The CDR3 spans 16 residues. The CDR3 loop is CASSLLAGTIGQPQHF. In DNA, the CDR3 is TGTGCCAGCAGTTTATTGGCAGGAACTATCGGTCAGCCCCAGCATTTT.

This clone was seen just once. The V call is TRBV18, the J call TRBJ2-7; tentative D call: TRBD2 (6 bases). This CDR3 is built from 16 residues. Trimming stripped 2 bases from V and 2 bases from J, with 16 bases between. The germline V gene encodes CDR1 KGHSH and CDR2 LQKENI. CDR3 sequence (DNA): TGTGCCAGCTCACCAGGTACTGTACTAGCTGCCTACGAGCAGTACTTC. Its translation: CASSPGTVLAAYEQYF.

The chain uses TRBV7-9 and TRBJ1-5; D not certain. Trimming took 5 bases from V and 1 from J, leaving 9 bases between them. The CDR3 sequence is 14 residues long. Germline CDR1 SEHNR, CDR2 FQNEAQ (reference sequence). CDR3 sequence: CASSQGPSNQPQHF. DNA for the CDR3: TGTGCCAGCAGCCAAGGACCGAGCAATCAGCCCCAGCATTTT.

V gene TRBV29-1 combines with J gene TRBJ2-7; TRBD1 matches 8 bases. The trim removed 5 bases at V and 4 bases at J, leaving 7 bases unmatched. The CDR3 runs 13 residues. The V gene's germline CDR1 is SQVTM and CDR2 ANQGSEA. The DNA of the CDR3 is TGCAGCGTTCAGGGGGCGAATATGTACGAGCAGTACTTC. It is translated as CSVQGANMYEQYF.

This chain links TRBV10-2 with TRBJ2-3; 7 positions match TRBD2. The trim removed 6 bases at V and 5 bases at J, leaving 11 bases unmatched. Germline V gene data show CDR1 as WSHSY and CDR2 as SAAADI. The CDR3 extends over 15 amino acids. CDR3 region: CASRSLREVGDTQYF. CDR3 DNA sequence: TGCGCCAGCAGGTCCCTACGGGAGGTGGGAGATACGCAGTATTTT.

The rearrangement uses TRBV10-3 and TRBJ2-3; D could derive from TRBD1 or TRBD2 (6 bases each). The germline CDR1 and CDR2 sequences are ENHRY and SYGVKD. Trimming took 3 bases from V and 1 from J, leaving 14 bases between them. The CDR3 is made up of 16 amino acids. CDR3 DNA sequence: TGTGCCATCAGTGATGGAGGGGGACCAGGCACAGATACGCAGTATTTT. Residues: CAISDGGGPGTDTQYF.

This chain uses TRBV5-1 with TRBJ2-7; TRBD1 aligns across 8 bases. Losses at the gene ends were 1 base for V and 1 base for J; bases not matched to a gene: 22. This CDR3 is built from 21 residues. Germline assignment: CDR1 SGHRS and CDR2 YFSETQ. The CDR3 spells CASSLFSDRVFDGASSYEQYF. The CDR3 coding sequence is TGCGCCAGCAGCTTGTTCTCGGACAGGGTATTCGATGGGGCTTCATCCTACGAGCAGTACTTC.

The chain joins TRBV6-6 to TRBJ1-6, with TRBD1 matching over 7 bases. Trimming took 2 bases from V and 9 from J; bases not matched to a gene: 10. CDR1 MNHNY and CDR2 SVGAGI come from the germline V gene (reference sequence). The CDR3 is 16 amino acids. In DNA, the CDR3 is TGTGCCAGCAGTTACCCTGGGAGACAGGGCCCTTCACCCCTCCACTTT. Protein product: CASSYPGRQGPSPLHF.

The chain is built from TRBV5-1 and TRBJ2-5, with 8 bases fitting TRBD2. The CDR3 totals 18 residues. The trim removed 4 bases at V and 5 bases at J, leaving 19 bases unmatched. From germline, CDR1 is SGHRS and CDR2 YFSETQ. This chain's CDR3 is CASSGSGGGLAVRETQYF. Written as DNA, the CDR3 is TGCGCCAGCAGCGGCTCGGGCGGGGGGCTCGCCGTAAGGGAGACCCAGTACTTC.

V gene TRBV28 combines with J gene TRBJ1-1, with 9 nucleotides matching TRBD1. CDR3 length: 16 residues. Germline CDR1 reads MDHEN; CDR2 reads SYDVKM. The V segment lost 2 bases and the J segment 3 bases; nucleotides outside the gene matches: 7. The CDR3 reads CASSLLPGQGHTEAFF. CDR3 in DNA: TGTGCCAGCAGTTTACTACCGGGACAGGGACACACTGAAGCTTTCTTT. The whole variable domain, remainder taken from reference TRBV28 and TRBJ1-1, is DVKVTQSSRYLVKRTGEKVFLECVQDMDHENMFWYRQDPGLGLRLIYFSYDVKMKEKGDIPEGYSVSREKKERFSLILESASTNQTSMYLCASSLLPGQGHTEAFFGQGTRLTVV.

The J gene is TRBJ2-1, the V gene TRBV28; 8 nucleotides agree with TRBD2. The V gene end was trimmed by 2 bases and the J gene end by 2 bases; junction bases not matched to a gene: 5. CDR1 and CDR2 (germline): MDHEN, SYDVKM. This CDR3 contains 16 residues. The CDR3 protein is CASSLVRGGTYNEQFF. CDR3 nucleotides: TGTGCCAGCAGTTTAGTCCGGGGGGGTACCTACAATGAGCAGTTCTTC.

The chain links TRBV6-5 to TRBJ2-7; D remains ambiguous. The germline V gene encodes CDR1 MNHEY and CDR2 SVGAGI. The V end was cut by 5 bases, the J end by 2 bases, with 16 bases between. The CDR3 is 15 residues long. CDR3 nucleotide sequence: TGTGCCAGCAGTGCGGTAGGTCATAGCCCCTACGAGCAGTACTTC. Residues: CASSAVGHSPYEQYF.